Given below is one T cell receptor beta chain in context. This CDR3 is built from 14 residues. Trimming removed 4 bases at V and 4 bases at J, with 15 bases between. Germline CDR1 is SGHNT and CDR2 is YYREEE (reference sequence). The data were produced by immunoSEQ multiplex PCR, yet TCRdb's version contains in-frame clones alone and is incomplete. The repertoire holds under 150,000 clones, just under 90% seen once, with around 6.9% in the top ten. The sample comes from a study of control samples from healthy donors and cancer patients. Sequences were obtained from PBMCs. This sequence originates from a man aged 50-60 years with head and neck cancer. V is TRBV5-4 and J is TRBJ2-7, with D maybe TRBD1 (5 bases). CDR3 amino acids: CASSRVGVGYEQYF. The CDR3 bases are TGTGCCAGCAGCCGCGTAGGGGTAGGGTACGAGCAGTACTTC.